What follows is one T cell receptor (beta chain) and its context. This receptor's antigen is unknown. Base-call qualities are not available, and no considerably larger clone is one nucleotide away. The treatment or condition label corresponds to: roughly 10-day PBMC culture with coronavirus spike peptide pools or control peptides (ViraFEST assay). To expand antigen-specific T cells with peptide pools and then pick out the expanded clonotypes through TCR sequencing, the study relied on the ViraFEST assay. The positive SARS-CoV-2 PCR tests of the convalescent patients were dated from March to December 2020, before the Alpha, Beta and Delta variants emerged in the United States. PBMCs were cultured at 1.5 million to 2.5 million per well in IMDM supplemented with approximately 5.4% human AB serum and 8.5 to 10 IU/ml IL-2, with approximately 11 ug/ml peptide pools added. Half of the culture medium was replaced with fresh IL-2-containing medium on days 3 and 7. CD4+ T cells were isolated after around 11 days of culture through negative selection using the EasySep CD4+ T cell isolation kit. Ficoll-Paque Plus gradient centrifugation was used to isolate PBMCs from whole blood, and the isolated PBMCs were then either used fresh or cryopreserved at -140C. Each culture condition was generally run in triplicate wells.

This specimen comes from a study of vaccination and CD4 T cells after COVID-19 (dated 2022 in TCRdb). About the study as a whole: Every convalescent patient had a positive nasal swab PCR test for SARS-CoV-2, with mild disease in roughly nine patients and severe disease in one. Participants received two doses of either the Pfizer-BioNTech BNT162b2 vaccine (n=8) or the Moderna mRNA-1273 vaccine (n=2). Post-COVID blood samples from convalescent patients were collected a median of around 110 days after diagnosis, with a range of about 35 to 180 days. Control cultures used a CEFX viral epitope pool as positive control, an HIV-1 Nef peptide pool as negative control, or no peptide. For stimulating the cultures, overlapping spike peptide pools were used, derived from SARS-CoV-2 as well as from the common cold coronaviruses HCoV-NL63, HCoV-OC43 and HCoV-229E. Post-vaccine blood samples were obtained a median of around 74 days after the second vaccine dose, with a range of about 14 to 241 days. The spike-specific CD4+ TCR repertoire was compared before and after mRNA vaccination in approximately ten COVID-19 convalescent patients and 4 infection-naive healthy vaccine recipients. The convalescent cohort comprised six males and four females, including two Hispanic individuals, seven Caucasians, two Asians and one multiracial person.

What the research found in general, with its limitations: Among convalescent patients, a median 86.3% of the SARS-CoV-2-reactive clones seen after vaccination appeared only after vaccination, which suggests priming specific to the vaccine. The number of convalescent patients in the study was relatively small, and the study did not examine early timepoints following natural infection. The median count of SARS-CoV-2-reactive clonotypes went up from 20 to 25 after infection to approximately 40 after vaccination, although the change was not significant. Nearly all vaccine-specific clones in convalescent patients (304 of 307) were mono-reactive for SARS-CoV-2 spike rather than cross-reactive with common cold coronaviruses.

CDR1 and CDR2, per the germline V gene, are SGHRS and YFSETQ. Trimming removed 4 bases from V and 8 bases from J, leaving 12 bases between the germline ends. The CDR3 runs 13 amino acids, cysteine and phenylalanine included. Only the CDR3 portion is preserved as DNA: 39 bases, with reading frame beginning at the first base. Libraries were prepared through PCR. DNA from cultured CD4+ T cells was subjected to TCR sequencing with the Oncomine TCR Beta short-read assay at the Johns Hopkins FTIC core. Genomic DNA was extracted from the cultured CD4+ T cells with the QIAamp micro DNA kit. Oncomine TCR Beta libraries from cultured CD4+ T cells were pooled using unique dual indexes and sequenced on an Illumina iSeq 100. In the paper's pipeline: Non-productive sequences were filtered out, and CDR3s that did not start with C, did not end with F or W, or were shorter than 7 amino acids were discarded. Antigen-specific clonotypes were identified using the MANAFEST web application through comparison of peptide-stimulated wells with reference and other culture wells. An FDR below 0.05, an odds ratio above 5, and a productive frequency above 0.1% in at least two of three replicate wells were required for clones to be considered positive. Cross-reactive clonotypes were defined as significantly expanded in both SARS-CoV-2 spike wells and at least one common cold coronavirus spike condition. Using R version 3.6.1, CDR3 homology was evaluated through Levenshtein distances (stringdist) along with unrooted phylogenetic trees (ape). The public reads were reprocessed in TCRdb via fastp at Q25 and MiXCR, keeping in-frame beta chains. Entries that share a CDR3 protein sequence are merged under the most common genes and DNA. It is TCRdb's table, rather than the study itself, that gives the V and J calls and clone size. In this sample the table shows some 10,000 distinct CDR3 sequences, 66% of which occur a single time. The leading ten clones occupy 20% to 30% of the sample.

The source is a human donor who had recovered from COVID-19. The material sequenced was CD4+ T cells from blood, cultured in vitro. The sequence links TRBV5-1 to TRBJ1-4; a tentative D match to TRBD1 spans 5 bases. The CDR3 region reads CASSVAGNEKLFF. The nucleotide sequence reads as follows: TGCGCCAGCAGCGTAGCAGGGAACGAAAAACTGTTTTTT.